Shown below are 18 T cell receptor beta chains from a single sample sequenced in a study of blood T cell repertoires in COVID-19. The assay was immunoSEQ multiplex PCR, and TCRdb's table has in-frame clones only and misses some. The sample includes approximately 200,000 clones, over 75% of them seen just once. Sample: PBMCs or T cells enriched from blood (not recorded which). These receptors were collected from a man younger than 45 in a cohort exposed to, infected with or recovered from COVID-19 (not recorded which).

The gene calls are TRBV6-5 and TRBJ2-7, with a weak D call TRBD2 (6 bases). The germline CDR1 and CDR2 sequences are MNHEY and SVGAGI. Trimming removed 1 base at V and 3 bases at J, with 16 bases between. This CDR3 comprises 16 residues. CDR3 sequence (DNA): TGTGCCAGCAGTTACTGGGGTAGCGGCCAAAACTACGAGCAGTACTTC. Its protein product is CASSYWGSGQNYEQYF.

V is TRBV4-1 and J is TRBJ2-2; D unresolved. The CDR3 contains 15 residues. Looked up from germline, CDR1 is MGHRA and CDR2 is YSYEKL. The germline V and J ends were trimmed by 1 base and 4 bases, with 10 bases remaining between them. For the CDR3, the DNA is TGCGCCAGCAGCCAAGGCCACAGCCGCACCGGGGAGCTGTTTTTT. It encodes CASSQGHSRTGELFF.

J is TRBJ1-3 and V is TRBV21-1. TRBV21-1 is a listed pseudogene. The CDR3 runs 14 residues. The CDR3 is CARPTVSSGNTIYF. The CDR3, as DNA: TGTGCCAGGCCGACTGTATCCTCTGGAAACACCATATATTTT.

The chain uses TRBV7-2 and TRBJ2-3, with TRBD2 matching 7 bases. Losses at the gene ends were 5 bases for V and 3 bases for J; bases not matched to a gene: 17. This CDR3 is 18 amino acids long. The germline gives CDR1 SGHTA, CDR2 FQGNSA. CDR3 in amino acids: CASSPPSSWREWTDTQYF. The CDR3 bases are TGTGCCAGCAGCCCTCCAAGTAGTTGGCGGGAGTGGACAGATACGCAGTATTTT.

DNA for the CDR3: TGTGCCAGCAGCGTACAGGGAGGGGACGAGCAGTACTTC. Encoded protein: CASSVQGGDEQYF. The V gene is TRBV9, the J gene TRBJ2-7, with 7 bases matching TRBD2. The CDR3 is 13 residues long. Germline loops: CDR1 SGDLS, CDR2 YYNGEE. V gave up 1 base and J gave up 5 bases; unmatched junction bases: 3.

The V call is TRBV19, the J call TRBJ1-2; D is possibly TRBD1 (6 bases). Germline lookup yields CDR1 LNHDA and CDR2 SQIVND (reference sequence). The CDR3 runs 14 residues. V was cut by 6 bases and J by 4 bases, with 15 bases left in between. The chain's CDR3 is CASRPRQVTYGYTF. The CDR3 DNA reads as TGTGCCAGTAGGCCGCGACAGGTGACCTATGGCTACACCTTC. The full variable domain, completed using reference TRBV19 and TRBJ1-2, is DGGITQSPKYLFRKEGQNVTLSCEQNLNHDAMYWYRQDPGQGLRLIYYSQIVNDFQKGDIAEGYSVSREKKESFPLTVTSAQKNPTAFYLCASRPRQVTYGYTFGSGTRLTVV.

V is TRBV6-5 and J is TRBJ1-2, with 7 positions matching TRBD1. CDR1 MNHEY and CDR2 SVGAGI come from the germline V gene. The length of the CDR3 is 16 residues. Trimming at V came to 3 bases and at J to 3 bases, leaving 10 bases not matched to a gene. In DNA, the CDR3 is TGTGCCAGCAGTTATCAAACAGGGGTGGTTGACTATGGCTACACCTTC. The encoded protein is CASSYQTGVVDYGYTF.

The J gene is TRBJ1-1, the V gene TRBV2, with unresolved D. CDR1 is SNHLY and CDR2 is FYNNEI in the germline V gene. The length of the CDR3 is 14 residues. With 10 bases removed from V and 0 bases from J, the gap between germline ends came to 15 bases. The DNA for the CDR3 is TGTGCCACACAAACCGACACCCTGAACACTGAAGCTTTCTTT. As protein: CATQTDTLNTEAFF.

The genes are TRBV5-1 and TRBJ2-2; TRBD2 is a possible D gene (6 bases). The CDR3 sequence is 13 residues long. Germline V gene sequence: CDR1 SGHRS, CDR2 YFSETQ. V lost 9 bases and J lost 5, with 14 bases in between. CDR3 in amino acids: CATPAGRTGELFF. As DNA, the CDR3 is TGCGCCACCCCGGCGGGAAGGACCGGGGAGCTGTTTTTT.

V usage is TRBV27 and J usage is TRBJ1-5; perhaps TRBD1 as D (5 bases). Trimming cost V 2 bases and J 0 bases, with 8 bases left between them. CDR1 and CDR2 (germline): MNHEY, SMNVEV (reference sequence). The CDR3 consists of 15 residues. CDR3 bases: TGTGCCAGCAGTTTAGACAGTCATAGCAATCAGCCCCAGCATTTT. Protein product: CASSLDSHSNQPQHF.

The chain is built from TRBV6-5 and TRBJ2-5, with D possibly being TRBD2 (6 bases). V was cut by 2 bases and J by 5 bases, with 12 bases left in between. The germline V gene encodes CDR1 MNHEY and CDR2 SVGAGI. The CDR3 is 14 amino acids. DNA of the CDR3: TGTGCCAGCAGTTACGGAGGGGCGCGGGAGACCCAGTACTTC. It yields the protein CASSYGGARETQYF.

CDR3 in amino acids: CASSRQGAFSGYTF. CDR3 nucleotides: TGTGCCAGCAGCCGACAGGGCGCCTTCTCTGGCTACACCTTC. This rearrangement joins TRBV5-5 to TRBJ1-2; 7 bases map to TRBD1. Trimming took 4 bases from V and 7 from J; bases not matched to a gene: 10. Germline-derived CDR1 and CDR2 are SGHKS and YYEKEE (reference sequence). The CDR3 spans 14 residues.

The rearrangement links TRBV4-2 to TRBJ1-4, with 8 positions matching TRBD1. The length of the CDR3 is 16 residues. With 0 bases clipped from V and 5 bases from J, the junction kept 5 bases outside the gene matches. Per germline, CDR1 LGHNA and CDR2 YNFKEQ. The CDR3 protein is CASSQDRGQGNEKLFF. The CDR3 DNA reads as TGTGCCAGCAGCCAAGATCGAGGACAGGGCAATGAAAAACTGTTTTTT.

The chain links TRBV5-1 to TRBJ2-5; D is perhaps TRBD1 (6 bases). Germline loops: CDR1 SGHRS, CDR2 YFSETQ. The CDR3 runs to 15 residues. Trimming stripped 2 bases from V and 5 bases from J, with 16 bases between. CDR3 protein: CASSFGAGAEETQYF. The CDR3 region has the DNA TGCGCCAGCAGCTTTGGTGCAGGGGCGGAGGAGACCCAGTACTTC.

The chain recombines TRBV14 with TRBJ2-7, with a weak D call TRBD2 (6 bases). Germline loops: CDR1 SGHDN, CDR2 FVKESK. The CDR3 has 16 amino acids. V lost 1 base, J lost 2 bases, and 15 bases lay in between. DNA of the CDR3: TGTGCCAGCAGCCAAGTTTCGGGACTTCGGGCCTACGAGCAGTACTTC. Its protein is CASSQVSGLRAYEQYF.

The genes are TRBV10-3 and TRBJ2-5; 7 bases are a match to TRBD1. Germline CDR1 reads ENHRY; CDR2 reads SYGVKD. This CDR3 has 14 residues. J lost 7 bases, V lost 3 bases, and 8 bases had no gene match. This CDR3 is CAISDMRQGVTQYF. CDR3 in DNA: TGTGCCATCAGTGATATGAGACAGGGAGTGACCCAGTACTTC.

The CDR3 protein is CASYRGETQYF. The CDR3 region has the DNA TGCGCCAGCTACAGGGGTGAGACCCAGTACTTC. The chain couples TRBV10-2 to TRBJ2-5, with 7 bases that match TRBD1. The V and J ends lost 8 bases and 5 bases, in that order; junction bases with no gene match: 2. Germline loops: CDR1 WSHSY, CDR2 SAAADI. CDR3 length: 11 amino acids.

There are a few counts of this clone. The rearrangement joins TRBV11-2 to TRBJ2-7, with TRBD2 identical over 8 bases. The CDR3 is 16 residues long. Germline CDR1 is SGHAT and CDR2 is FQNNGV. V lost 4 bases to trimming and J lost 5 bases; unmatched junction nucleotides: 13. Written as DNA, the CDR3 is TGTGCCAGCAGCTCCTGGGCCATAGCGGGACTCCACGAGCAGTACTTC. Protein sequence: CASSSWAIAGLHEQYF. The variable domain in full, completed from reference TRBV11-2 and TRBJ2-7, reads EAGVAQSPRYKIIEKRQSVAFWCNPISGHATLYWYQQILGQGPKLLIQFQNNGVVDDSQLPKDRFSAERLKGVDSTLKIQPAKLEDSAVYLCASSSWAIAGLHEQYFGPGTRLTVT.